The sequence of this TCR beta chain was determined in a study of blood T cell repertoires in COVID-19. Turning to the study itself: PBMCs, B-cell-depleted T cells, or T cells were the source of the cDNA or gDNA that made up the material.

How the authors handled the data: Nucleated cell number was recorded as an estimate derived from reference gene primer amplification. Sequencing used immunoSEQ multiplex PCR; TCRdb keeps in-frame clones, though not all of them. V and J calls and clone size are copied from that table; D and trimming were computed from the DNA. The sample lists nearly 250,000 clones; around 88% were seen once. Trimming stripped 2 bases from V and 2 bases from J, with 14 bases between. Germline-derived CDR1 and CDR2 are KGHSH and LQKENI. The CDR3 is 16 amino acids. The origin of this receptor is a woman over 75 with COVID-19, enrolled during active disease. Sequenced sample: peripheral blood. The rearrangement joins TRBV18 to TRBJ2-3, with a weak D call TRBD1 (7 bases). The DNA for the CDR3 is TGTGCCAGCTCACCAAGCAGGGGGGACTTCACAGATACGCAGTATTTT. This encodes CASSPSRGDFTDTQYF.